The clone carrying this T cell receptor beta chain qualifies as medium-sized. Antigen: not known. Germline-derived CDR1 and CDR2 are DFQATT and SNEGSKA (reference sequence). The CDR3 length is 14 residues. V was shortened by 5 bases and J by 4 bases, with 16 bases between the two germline ends. The record originates from a study of spatial heterogeneity in lung cancer. MiXCR, run by TCRdb on the 5' RACE reads, gives a single entry per CDR3 protein. This table holds around 15,000 distinct CDR3 sequences, about 7% found once. Study observations and caveats: One measure, the expanded intratumoral alpha and beta TCR count, tracked tumor mutation counts.

As for time point: sample taken at primary tumor resection. The source material was lung tumor tissue, sampled at surgery. This chain connects TRBV20-1 to TRBJ2-3; D is perhaps TRBD1 (6 bases). The TCR originated in a male donor with early-stage non-small cell lung cancer. CDR3 loop: CSAVTTGTPDTQYF. The CDR3 bases are TGCAGTGCTGTTACCACAGGGACCCCAGATACGCAGTATTTT.